This passage covers 22 T cell receptor beta chains from one sample sequenced in a study of OX40 agonist ivuxolimab in advanced cancers. TCRdb's table, derived via immunoSEQ multiplex PCR, lists solely in-frame clones and lacks some. The sample consists of about 60,000 clones, around 92% of them appearing once. The sequenced sample was CD4+ or CD8+ T cells sorted from blood, obtained in a trial of the OX40 agonist ivuxolimab. These receptors were taken from an adult with an advanced solid tumor such as melanoma, head and neck, liver or kidney cancer.

The chain carries TRBV7-9 and TRBJ2-7, with a weak D call TRBD2 (5 bases). This CDR3 comprises 13 residues. V was cut by 1 base and J by 6 bases, with 10 bases left in between. Germline V CDR1 and CDR2: SEHNR, FQNEAQ (reference sequence). Here the CDR3 DNA reads TGTGCCAGCAGCTTAGAGCGGTTGGGCGAGCAGTACTTC. This encodes CASSLERLGEQYF.

The genes are TRBV11-2 and TRBJ1-4, with D maybe TRBD1 (6 bases). CDR3 length equals 13 residues. CDR1 is SGHAT, CDR2 FQNNGV, per germline. Between the trimmed V and J ends, which lost 5 bases and 12 bases, there was a span of 16 bases. The CDR3 spells CASSPDSRYELFF. The CDR3 coding sequence is TGTGCCAGCAGCCCGGACAGCCGGTACGAACTGTTTTTT.

The chain couples TRBV7-9 to TRBJ1-2; no reliable D call. Trimming removed 0 bases from V and 8 bases from J, with 13 bases in between. The CDR3 covers 14 residues. CDR1 SEHNR and CDR2 FQNEAQ come from the germline V gene (reference sequence). The CDR3, as DNA: TGTGCCAGCAGCTTAGCGGGTTCTTTCGGGGGCTACACCTTC. Its protein product is CASSLAGSFGGYTF.

V gene TRBV27 combines with J gene TRBJ1-2; TRBD1 might be the D (5 bases). Germline CDR1 MNHEY, CDR2 SMNVEV (reference sequence). The length of the CDR3 is 16 residues. V lost 3 bases to trimming and J lost 1 base, with 15 bases between them. The CDR3 is CASSLGQGEVNYGYTF. CDR3 nucleotide sequence: TGTGCCAGCAGTTTGGGGCAGGGTGAGGTTAACTATGGCTACACCTTC.

This sequence joins TRBV11-3 and TRBJ1-5; perhaps TRBD1 as D (5 bases). The CDR3 has 14 residues. The germline V and J ends were trimmed by 5 bases and 12 bases, with 20 bases remaining between them. The germline gives CDR1 SGHNT, CDR2 YENEEA. For the CDR3, the DNA is TGTGCCAGCAGCCCCCAGGGAAAATCAATACGCCAGCATTTT. Translating gives CASSPQGKSIRQHF.

This clone was observed a handful of times. This chain joins TRBV7-9 and TRBJ1-5; D not certain. V was trimmed by 6 bases and J by 1 base, leaving 7 bases between them. Germline-derived CDR1 and CDR2 are SEHNR and FQNEAQ (reference sequence). This CDR3 region has 13 residues. The CDR3 reads CASSIDSNQPQHF. CDR3 in DNA: TGTGCCAGCAGTATCGACAGCAATCAGCCCCAGCATTTT.

The chain combines TRBV10-3 with TRBJ2-4; D is ambiguous. V lost 0 bases, J lost 1 base, and 13 bases lay in between. CDR1 ENHRY and CDR2 SYGVKD come from the germline V gene. This CDR3 has 17 residues. The CDR3 sequence: CAISESWTAEAKNIQYF. The CDR3 nucleotides are TGTGCCATCAGTGAGTCGTGGACCGCGGAGGCCAAAAACATTCAGTACTTC.

This clone was found a few times. The rearrangement uses TRBV30 and TRBJ1-1; D gene ambiguous. V lost 3 bases and J lost 5, with 7 bases in between. Germline V gene lookup returns CDR1 GTSNPN and CDR2 SVGIG (reference sequence). This CDR3 has 11 residues. CDR3 sequence (DNA): TGTGCCTGGAGGTGGGGTACTGAAGCTTTCTTT. Translated, it gives CAWRWGTEAFF.

This chain joins TRBV5-6 and TRBJ1-1, with D unresolved. CDR3 size: 17 residues. The V end was cut by 0 bases, the J end by 1 base, with 16 bases between. Germline V CDR1 and CDR2: SGHDT, YYEEEE. The CDR3 nucleotides read TGTGCCAGCAGCTTGGTCCCCCACAAAGCCCCGAACACTGAAGCTTTCTTT. Encoded protein: CASSLVPHKAPNTEAFF.

The V and J genes are TRBV29-1 and TRBJ2-6, with D possibly matching TRBD1 (5 bases). The CDR3 loop spans 16 amino acids. The V gene lost 4 bases and the J gene lost 0 bases, with 13 bases spanning the gap. Looked up from germline, CDR1 is SQVTM and CDR2 is ANQGSEA. This CDR3 reads CSVGTVTDSGANVLTF. The DNA for the CDR3 is TGCAGCGTTGGAACAGTGACAGACTCTGGGGCCAACGTCCTGACTTTC.

The chain has TRBV9 and TRBJ2-1; 9 bases agree with TRBD2. CDR1 and CDR2 (germline): SGDLS, YYNGEE. The CDR3 is made up of 16 amino acids. Trimming removed 4 bases from V and 6 bases from J; junction bases left unmatched: 11. The CDR3 DNA follows: TGTGCCAGCAGCACCCACTGGGGCGGGAGGGCCAATGAGCAGTTCTTC. This encodes CASSTHWGGRANEQFF.

In this sample, this clone turned up once. The genes are TRBV11-3 and TRBJ2-2, with TRBD1 as a possible D gene (6 bases). The germline V gene encodes CDR1 SGHNT and CDR2 YENEEA. CDR3 length: 14 residues. V was cut by 5 bases and J by 8 bases, with 15 bases left in between. CDR3 nucleotide sequence: TGTGCCAGCAGCCCTTGGCTAACAGGGGGGGAGCTGTTTTTT. It encodes CASSPWLTGGELFF.

DNA for the CDR3: TGCAGCGTTCGGGGGGAGGTCTCTGGGGCCAACGTCCTGACTTTC. This sequence encodes CSVRGEVSGANVLTF. The chain couples TRBV29-1 to TRBJ2-6, with 7 bases matching TRBD2. Germline CDR1 and CDR2: SQVTM and ANQGSEA. This CDR3 is built from 15 residues. V shed 5 bases and J 0 bases; nucleotides not matched to a gene: 4.

This chain joins TRBV4-3 and TRBJ2-7, with D perhaps matching TRBD2 (6 bases). Trimming removed 0 bases from V and 2 bases from J, with 14 bases in between. This CDR3 region has 16 residues. The germline CDR1 and CDR2 sequences are LGHNA and YSLEER. DNA for the CDR3: TGCGCCAGCAGCCAAGATAAAATACTAGCCCCCTACGAGCAGTACTTC. Translated, it gives CASSQDKILAPYEQYF.

The rearrangement joins TRBV19 to TRBJ2-7, with D maybe TRBD2 (5 bases). V lost 5 bases to trimming and J lost 0 bases, with 8 bases between them. Germline loops: CDR1 LNHDA, CDR2 SQIVND (reference sequence). The CDR3 is 13 residues long. CDR3 loop: CASSYRDSYEQYF. The CDR3 region has the DNA TGTGCCAGTAGTTATCGGGACTCCTACGAGCAGTACTTC.

V and J are TRBV9 and TRBJ2-5, with D possibly TRBD2 on 6 matching bases. The CDR3 extends over 15 amino acids. The germline V gene encodes CDR1 SGDLS and CDR2 YYNGEE. V dropped 3 bases and J dropped 5 bases, with 17 bases sitting between them. CDR3 bases: TGTGCCAGCAGCGAGGAGGGCAGGGTTAGCGAGACCCAGTACTTC. It specifies CASSEEGRVSETQYF.

This chain connects TRBV7-9 to TRBJ2-5, with 7 bases aligning to TRBD2. J gave up 5 bases and V 0 bases, and 6 bases lay outside the gene matches. CDR1 SEHNR and CDR2 FQNEAQ come from the germline V gene (reference sequence). The CDR3 spans 15 residues. The CDR3 protein is CASSLAGGPGETQYF. CDR3 bases: TGTGCCAGCAGCTTAGCGGGAGGGCCGGGGGAGACCCAGTACTTC.

This chain links TRBV4-3 with TRBJ2-3, with TRBD2 matching 10 bases. The CDR3 extends over 20 amino acids. Looked up from germline, CDR1 is LGHNA and CDR2 is YSLEER. Trimming took 0 bases from V and 2 from J; bases not matched to a gene: 14. The CDR3 DNA sequence: TGCGCCAGCAGCCAAGATGTGACTAGCGGGTTTAAGTCCCTCACAGATACGCAGTATTTT. Translating gives CASSQDVTSGFKSLTDTQYF.

This clone was counted once. As DNA, the CDR3 is TGTGCCACCCTCTGGGGCACTGAAGCTTTCTTT. This translates into CATLWGTEAFF. The rearrangement joins TRBV27 to TRBJ1-1; no clear D gene. This CDR3 spans 11 amino acids. V dropped 10 bases and J dropped 4 bases, with 10 bases sitting between them. CDR1 is MNHEY, CDR2 SMNVEV, per germline (reference sequence).

V and J are TRBV6-4 and TRBJ1-2; D uncertain. The CDR3 covers 14 residues. The germline V gene encodes CDR1 MRHNA and CDR2 SNTAGT. The V and J ends lost 2 bases and 4 bases respectively, with 11 bases between them. For the CDR3, the DNA is TGTGCCAGCAGTGACACGGGCTGGGGCTATGGCTACACCTTC. Translation: CASSDTGWGYGYTF.

This clone was seen just once. For the CDR3, the DNA is TGTGCCAGCAGCTTACTAGCGGGGCACAATGAGCAGTTCTTC. Protein: CASSLLAGHNEQFF. V is TRBV7-9 and J is TRBJ2-1; 9 bases match TRBD2. The CDR3 spans 14 residues. The junction had 1 base not matched to a gene; V was cut back by 2 bases and J by 5 bases. The germline CDR1 and CDR2 sequences are SEHNR and FQNEAQ (reference sequence).

V and J are TRBV19 and TRBJ2-3; the D gene is possibly TRBD1 (5 bases). The CDR3 has 14 amino acids. Germline V lookup: CDR1 LNHDA, CDR2 SQIVND (reference sequence). Deletions cut 6 bases from V and 5 bases from J, with 15 bases between. CDR3 sequence: CASSDSLLVDTQYF. The DNA of the CDR3 is TGTGCCAGTAGCGACAGCTTACTGGTAGATACGCAGTATTTT.